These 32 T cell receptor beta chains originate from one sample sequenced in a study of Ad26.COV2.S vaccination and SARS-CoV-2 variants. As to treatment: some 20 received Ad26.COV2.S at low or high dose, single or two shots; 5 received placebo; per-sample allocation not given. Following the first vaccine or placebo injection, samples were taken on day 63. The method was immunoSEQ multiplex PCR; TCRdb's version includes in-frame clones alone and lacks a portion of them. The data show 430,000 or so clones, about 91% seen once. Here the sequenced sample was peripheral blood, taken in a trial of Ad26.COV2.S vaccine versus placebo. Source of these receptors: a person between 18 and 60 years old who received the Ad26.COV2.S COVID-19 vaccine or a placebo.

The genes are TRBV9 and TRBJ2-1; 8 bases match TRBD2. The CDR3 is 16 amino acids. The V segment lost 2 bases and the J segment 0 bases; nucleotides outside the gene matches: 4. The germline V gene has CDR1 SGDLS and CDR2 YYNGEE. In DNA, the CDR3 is TGTGCCAGCAGCGTTGGAACTAGCGGCTCCTACAATGAGCAGTTCTTC. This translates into CASSVGTSGSYNEQFF.

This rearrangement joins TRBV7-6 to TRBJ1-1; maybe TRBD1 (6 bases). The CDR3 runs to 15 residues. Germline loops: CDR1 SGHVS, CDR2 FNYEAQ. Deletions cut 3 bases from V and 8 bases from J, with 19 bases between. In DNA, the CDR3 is TGTGCCAGCAGCTTGTCTCCAGGGGCGCACAACGAAGCTTTCTTT. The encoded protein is CASSLSPGAHNEAFF.

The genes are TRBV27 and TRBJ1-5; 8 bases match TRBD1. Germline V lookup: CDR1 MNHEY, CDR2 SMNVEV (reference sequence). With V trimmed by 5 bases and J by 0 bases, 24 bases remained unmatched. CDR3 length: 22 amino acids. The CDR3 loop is CASSPRLIDRGLRRYSNQPQHF. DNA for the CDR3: TGTGCCAGCAGTCCGCGCCTAATCGACAGGGGCCTCCGGAGGTATAGCAATCAGCCCCAGCATTTT.

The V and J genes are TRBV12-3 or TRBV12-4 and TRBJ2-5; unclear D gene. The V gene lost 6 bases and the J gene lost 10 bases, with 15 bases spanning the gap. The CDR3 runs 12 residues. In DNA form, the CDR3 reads TGTGCCAGCAGCCCGGGCCCATCTGACCAGTACTTC. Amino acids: CASSPGPSDQYF.

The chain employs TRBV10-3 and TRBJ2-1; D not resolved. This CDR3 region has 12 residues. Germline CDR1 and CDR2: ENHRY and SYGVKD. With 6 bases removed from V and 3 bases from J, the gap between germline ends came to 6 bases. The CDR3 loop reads CAIRDHYNEQFF. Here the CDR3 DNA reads TGTGCCATCAGGGACCACTACAATGAGCAGTTCTTC.

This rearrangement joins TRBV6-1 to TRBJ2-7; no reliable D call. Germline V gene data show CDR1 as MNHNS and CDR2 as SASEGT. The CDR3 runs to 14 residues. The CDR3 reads CASREDTWSAEQYV. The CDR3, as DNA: TGTGCCAGCAGAGAAGACACTTGGAGTGCCGAGCAGTACGTC.

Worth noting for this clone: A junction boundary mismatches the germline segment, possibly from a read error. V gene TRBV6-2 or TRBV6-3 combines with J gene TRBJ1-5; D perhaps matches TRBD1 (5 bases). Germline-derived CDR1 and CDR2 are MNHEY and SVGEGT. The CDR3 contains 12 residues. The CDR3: CASSKATDIRNF. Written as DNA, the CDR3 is TGTGCCAGCAGTAAAGCGACAGATATTAGGAATTTT.

In DNA form, the CDR3 reads TGCGCCAGCAGCCAAGCAGCACAGGGGGCGACAGATACGCAGTATTTT. Translation: CASSQAAQGATDTQYF. The genes are TRBV4-3 and TRBJ2-3; 9 nucleotides line up with TRBD1. The CDR3 runs to 16 residues. With 1 base clipped from V and 3 bases from J, the junction kept 5 bases outside the gene matches. Germline CDR1 and CDR2: LGHNA and YSLEER.

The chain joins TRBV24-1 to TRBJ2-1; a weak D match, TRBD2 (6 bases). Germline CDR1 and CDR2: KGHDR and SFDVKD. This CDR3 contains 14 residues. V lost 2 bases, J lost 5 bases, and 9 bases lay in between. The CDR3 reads CATSDSGVHNEQFF. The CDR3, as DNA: TGTGCCACCAGTGATTCGGGGGTCCACAATGAGCAGTTCTTC.

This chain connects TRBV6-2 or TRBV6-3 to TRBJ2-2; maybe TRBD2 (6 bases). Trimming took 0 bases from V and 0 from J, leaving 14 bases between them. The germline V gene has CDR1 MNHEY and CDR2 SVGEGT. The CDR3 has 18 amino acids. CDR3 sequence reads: CASSYSIRREPNTGELFF. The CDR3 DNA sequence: TGTGCCAGCAGTTACTCTATTCGGCGGGAACCGAACACCGGGGAGCTGTTTTTT.

Here the CDR3 reads CASSAGPGGDGYTF. CDR3 DNA: TGTGCCAGCAGCGCGGGGCCCGGGGGTGATGGCTACACCTTC. The gene calls are TRBV7-6 and TRBJ1-2, with D possibly being TRBD1 (5 bases). Germline CDR1 is SGHVS and CDR2 is FNYEAQ. The CDR3 totals 14 residues. V was clipped by 5 bases and J by 6 bases, with 16 bases between them.

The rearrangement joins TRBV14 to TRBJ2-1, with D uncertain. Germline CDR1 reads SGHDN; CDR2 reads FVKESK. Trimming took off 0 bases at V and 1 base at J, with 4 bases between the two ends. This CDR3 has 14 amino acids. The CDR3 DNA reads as TGTGCCAGCAGCCAAGATTCTTCCTACAATGAGCAGTTCTTC. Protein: CASSQDSSYNEQFF. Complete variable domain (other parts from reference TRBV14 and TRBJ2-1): EAGVTQFPSHSVIEKGQTVTLRCDPISGHDNLYWYRRVMGKEIKFLLHFVKESKQDESGMPNNRFLAERTGGTYSTLKVQPAELEDSGVYFCASSQDSSYNEQFFGPGTRLTVL.

This CDR3 is CATSDPGQGPETQYF. For the CDR3, the DNA is TGTGCCACCAGTGATCCGGGACAGGGGCCGGAGACCCAGTACTTC. This chain joins TRBV24-1 and TRBJ2-5; 10 bases agree with TRBD1. The germline CDR1 and CDR2 sequences are KGHDR and SFDVKD. The length of the CDR3 is 15 residues. V trimming: 3 bases; J trimming: 5 bases; junction bases outside the gene matches: 5.

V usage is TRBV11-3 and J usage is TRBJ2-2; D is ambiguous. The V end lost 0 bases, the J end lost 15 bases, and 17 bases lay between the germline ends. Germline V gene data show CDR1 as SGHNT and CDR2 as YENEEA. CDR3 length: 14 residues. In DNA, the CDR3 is TGTGCCAGCAGCTTAGAGGGCAGCTCCCTTACTGTGTTTTTT. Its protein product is CASSLEGSSLTVFF.

The chain's CDR3 is CASRGSGAYGYTF. DNA of the CDR3: TGCGCCAGCAGAGGGTCGGGGGCCTATGGCTACACCTTC. V gene TRBV5-1 combines with J gene TRBJ1-2; weak D call: TRBD1 (6 bases). Trimming removed 5 bases at V and 4 bases at J, with 12 bases between. The germline gives CDR1 SGHRS, CDR2 YFSETQ. CDR3 length: 13 residues.

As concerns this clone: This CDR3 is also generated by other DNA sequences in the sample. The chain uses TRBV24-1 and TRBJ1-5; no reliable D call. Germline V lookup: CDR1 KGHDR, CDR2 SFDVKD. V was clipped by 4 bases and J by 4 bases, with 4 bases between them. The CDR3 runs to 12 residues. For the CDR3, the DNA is TGTGCCACCAGTGACCAGAATCAGCCCCAGCATTTT. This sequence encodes CATSDQNQPQHF.

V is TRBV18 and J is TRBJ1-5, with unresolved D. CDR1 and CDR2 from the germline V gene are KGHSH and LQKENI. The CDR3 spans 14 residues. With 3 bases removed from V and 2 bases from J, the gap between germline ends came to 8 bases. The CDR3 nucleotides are TGTGCCAGCTCACCGGACGCGGGCAATCAGCCCCAGCATTTT. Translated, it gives CASSPDAGNQPQHF.

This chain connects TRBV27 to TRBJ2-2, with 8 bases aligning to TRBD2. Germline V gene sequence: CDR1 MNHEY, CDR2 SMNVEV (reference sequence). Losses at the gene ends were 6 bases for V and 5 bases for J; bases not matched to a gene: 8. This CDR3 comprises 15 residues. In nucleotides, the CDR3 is TGTGCCAGCAGGGGACTAGTGGGACCTACCGGGGAGCTGTTTTTT. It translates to CASRGLVGPTGELFF.

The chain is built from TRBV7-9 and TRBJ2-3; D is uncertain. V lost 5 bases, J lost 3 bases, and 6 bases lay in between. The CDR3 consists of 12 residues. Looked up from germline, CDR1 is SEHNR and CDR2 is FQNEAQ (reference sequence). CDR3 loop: CASSPWTDTQYF. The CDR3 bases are TGTGCCAGCAGCCCCTGGACAGATACGCAGTATTTT.

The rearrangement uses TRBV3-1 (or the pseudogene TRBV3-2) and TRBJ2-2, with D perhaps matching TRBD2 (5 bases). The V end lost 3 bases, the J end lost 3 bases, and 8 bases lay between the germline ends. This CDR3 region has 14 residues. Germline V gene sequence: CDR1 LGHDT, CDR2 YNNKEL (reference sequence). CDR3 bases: TGTGCCAGCAGCCAGAGGGTAGACACCGGGGAGCTGTTTTTT. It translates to CASSQRVDTGELFF.

The CDR3 nucleotides are TGTGCCAGCAGCCTAGGGACTAGCGGGGACTACAATGAGCAGTTCTTC. Translated: CASSLGTSGDYNEQFF. The V gene is TRBV5-8, the J gene TRBJ2-1, with TRBD2 identical over 13 bases. With 4 bases clipped from V and 3 bases from J, the junction kept 4 bases outside the gene matches. The CDR3 has 16 amino acids. Looked up from germline, CDR1 is SGHTS and CDR2 is YDEGEE.

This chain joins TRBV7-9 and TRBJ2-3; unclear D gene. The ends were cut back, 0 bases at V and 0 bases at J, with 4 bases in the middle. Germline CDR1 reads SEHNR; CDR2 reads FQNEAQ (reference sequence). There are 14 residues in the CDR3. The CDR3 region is CASSLADSTDTQYF. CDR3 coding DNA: TGTGCCAGCAGCTTAGCAGATAGCACAGATACGCAGTATTTT.

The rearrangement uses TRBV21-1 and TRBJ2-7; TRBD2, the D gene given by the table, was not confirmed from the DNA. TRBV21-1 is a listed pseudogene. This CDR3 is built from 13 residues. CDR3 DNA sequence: TGTGCCAGCAGCAACGGTGGCTCCTACGAGCAGTACGTC. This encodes CASSNGGSYEQYV.

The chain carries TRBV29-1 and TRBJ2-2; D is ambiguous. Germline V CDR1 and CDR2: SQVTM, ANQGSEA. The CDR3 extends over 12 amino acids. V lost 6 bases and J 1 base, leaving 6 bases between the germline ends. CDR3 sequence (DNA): TGCAGCGTCAGTCGGAACACCGGGGAGCTGTTTTTT. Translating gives CSVSRNTGELFF.

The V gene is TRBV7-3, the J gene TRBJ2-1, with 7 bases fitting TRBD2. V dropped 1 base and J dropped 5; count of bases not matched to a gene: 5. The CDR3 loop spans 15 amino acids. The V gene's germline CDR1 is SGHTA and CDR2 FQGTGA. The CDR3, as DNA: TGTGCCAGCAGCTTAATAGGCGGGAGAGACAATGAGCAGTTCTTC. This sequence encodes CASSLIGGRDNEQFF.

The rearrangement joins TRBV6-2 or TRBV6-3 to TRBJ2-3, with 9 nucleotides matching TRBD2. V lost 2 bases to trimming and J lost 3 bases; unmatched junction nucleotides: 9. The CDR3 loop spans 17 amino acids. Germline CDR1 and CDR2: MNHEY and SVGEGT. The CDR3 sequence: CASSYRHGLATTDTQYF. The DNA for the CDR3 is TGTGCCAGCAGTTACAGGCACGGACTAGCGACAACAGATACGCAGTATTTT.

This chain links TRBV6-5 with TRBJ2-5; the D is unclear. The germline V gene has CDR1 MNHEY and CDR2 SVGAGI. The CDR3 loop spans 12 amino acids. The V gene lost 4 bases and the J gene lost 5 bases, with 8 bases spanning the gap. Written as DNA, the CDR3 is TGTGCCAGCAGTTTCTCTCGGGAGACCCAGTACTTC. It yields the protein CASSFSRETQYF.

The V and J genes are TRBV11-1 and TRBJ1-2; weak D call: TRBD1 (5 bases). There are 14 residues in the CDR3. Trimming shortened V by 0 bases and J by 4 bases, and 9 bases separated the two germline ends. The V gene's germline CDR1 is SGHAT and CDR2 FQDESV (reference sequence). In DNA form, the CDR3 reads TGTGCCAGCAGCTTAGCGCACAGGAGCTATGGCTACACCTTC. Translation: CASSLAHRSYGYTF.

In DNA, the CDR3 is TGCGCCGGCCACCTATACAGGGGATATGGCTACACCTTC. Translation: CAGHLYRGYGYTF. The chain recombines TRBV10-1 with TRBJ1-2, with TRBD1 matching 7 bases. V was pared by 11 bases and J by 5 bases, with 11 bases of the junction left unmatched. CDR1 and CDR2 (germline): WNHNN, SYGVQD (reference sequence). The CDR3 is made up of 13 amino acids.

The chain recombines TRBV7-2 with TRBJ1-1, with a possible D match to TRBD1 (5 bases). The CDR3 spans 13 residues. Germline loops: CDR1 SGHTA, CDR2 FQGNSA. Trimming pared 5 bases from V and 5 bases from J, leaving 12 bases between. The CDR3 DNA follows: TGTGCCAGCAGCAGCTCAGGGTATACTGAAGCTTTCTTT. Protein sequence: CASSSSGYTEAFF. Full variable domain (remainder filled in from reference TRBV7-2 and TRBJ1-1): GAGVSQSPSNKVTEKGKDVELRCDPISGHTALYWYRQSLGQGLEFLIYFQGNSAPDKSGLPSDRFSAERTGGSVSTLTIQRTQQEDSAVYLCASSSSGYTEAFFGQGTRLTVV.

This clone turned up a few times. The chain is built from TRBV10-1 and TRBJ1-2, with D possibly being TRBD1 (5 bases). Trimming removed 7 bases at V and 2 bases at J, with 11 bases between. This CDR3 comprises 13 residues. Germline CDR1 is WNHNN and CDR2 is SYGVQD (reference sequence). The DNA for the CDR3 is TGCGCCAGCATGGGGGTTTGCAACTATGGCTACACCTTC. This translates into CASMGVCNYGYTF.

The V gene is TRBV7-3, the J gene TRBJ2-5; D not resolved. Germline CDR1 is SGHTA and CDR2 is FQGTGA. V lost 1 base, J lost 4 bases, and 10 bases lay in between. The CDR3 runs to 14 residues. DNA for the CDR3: TGTGCCAGCAGCTTAAACCAGGTTGTAGAGACCCAGTACTTC. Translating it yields CASSLNQVVETQYF.